A single sample is the source of the 25 T cell receptor beta chains below, sequenced in a study of T cells in Graves' hyperthyroidism and ophthalmopathy. Amplified TCR beta CDR3 regions derived from RNA transcripts. Carried out on the TCR CDR3, a first-round RT-PCR used the HTBI primer set. MiXCR, applied by TCRdb to the multiplex PCR reads, yields one record per CDR3 protein. The data show 410,000 or so distinct CDR3 sequences, over 12% seen once. Sequencing was done on a sample of blood. The receptor source for this set is a man younger than 35 with Graves' ophthalmopathy.

This clonotype was recorded at least ten times. This rearrangement joins TRBV30 to TRBJ1-2; 7 bases match TRBD1. J gave up 8 bases and V 7 bases, and 13 bases lay outside the gene matches. The CDR3 totals 13 residues. Germline CDR1 and CDR2: GTSNPN and SVGIG (reference sequence). DNA of the CDR3: TGTGCCTCAAGGGGGCCCTTGGGAGGAGGCTACACCTTC. Translated, it gives CASRGPLGGGYTF.

The genes are TRBV12-3 or TRBV12-4 and TRBJ2-2; D may be TRBD1 or TRBD2 (5 bases each). The V end lost 5 bases, the J end lost 3 bases, and 10 bases lay between the germline ends. This CDR3 contains 14 residues. The CDR3 protein is CASSPGTYTGELFF. CDR3 bases: TGTGCCAGCAGTCCAGGGACCTACACCGGGGAGCTGTTTTTT.

This clonotype occurred a few times. This chain uses TRBV27 with TRBJ1-5; 7 nucleotides agree with TRBD1. Germline assignment: CDR1 MNHEY and CDR2 SMNVEV (reference sequence). The V segment lost 2 bases and the J segment 3 bases; nucleotides outside the gene matches: 7. CDR3 size: 16 residues. CDR3 sequence: CASSLTPQGPNQPQHF. CDR3 coding DNA: TGTGCCAGCAGTTTAACCCCACAGGGGCCCAATCAGCCCCAGCATTTT.

The chain has TRBV11-2 and TRBJ2-2; no reliable D call. The CDR3 has 15 residues. Germline V gene sequence: CDR1 SGHAT, CDR2 FQNNGV. V was pared by 4 bases and J by 2 bases, with 11 bases between. CDR3 nucleotides: TGTGCCAGCAGCTGGCCCCTCCAAAACACCGGGGAGCTGTTTTTT. Encoded protein: CASSWPLQNTGELFF.

This clonotype was seen ten or more times. V is TRBV7-2 and J is TRBJ1-5, with D unresolved. CDR1 SGHTA and CDR2 FQGNSA come from the germline V gene. V was clipped by 5 bases and J by 2 bases, with 13 bases between them. The CDR3 loop spans 15 amino acids. The CDR3 protein is CASSPVPVGNQPQHF. The DNA for the CDR3 is TGTGCCAGCAGCCCCGTTCCAGTCGGCAATCAGCCCCAGCATTTT.

This clonotype was counted only a few times. The rearrangement links TRBV9 to TRBJ1-1; TRBD1 agrees at 8 bases. CDR1 and CDR2 (germline): SGDLS, YYNGEE. Trimming took 4 bases from V and 0 from J; bases not matched to a gene: 8. This CDR3 comprises 16 residues. DNA for the CDR3: TGTGCCAGCAGCTCCAGACAGGGGCTATTGAACACTGAAGCTTTCTTT. Its translation is CASSSRQGLLNTEAFF. The whole variable domain, remainder taken from reference TRBV9 and TRBJ1-1, is DSGVTQTPKHLITATGQRVTLRCSPRSGDLSVYWYQQSLDQGLQFLIQYYNGEERAKGNILERFSAQQFPDLHSELNLSSLELGDSALYFCASSSRQGLLNTEAFFGQGTRLTVV.

This chain links TRBV29-1 with TRBJ2-3, with 7 bases identical to TRBD2. Looked up from germline, CDR1 is SQVTM and CDR2 is ANQGSEA. Trimming cost V 3 bases and J 4 bases; bases outside gene matches: 13. CDR3 size: 16 residues. CDR3 protein: CSVDKKGRGSADTQYF. The CDR3 region has the DNA TGCAGCGTTGACAAAAAAGGGCGGGGGTCTGCAGATACGCAGTATTTT.

Concerning this clonotype itself: A clone one base away is much larger, so this may be a read error. The chain joins TRBV6-2 or TRBV6-3 to TRBJ2-5; no definite D call. Germline values: CDR1 MNHEY, CDR2 SVGEGT. V was shortened by 5 bases and J by 4 bases, with 20 bases between the two germline ends. This CDR3 region has 16 residues. This CDR3 reads CASSDNWAILRETQYF. The CDR3 DNA follows: TGTGCCAGCAGTGACAATTGGGCGATACTCCGAGAGACCCAGTACTTC.

This clonotype was picked up many times. V and J are TRBV15 and TRBJ2-1, with D possibly TRBD2 on 5 matching bases. V was pared by 0 bases and J by 6 bases, with 15 bases between. CDR3 length equals 16 residues. The germline CDR1 and CDR2 sequences are LNHNV and YYDKDF (reference sequence). The CDR3 reads CATSRDGSFLSNEQFF. The CDR3 DNA reads as TGTGCCACCAGCAGAGATGGGAGTTTTTTATCCAATGAGCAGTTCTTC. Variable domain in full (rest from reference TRBV15 and TRBJ2-1): DAMVIQNPRYQVTQFGKPVTLSCSQTLNHNVMYWYQQKSSQAPKLLFHYYDKDFNNEADTPDNFQSRRPNTSFCFLDIRSPGLGDTAMYLCATSRDGSFLSNEQFFGPGTRLTVL.

This clonotype was picked up a small number of times. The chain recombines TRBV25-1 with TRBJ1-2; tentatively, D is TRBD1 (6 bases). Trimming removed 5 bases from V and 5 bases from J, with 18 bases in between. Germline lookup yields CDR1 MGHDK and CDR2 SYGVNS. The CDR3 sequence is 15 residues long. The chain's CDR3 is CASSLTGTRPYGYTF. The CDR3 region has the DNA TGTGCCAGCAGTCTCACCGGGACACGACCTTATGGCTACACCTTC.

This clonotype was counted between two and nine times. The genes are TRBV6-9 and TRBJ2-7; D ambiguous. CDR1 and CDR2 (germline): MNHGY, SVAAGI. This CDR3 has 13 residues. V lost 3 bases and J 7 bases, leaving 13 bases between the germline ends. The CDR3 loop reads CASSYSNGQEQYF. In nucleotides, the CDR3 is TGTGCCAGCAGTTACTCGAATGGGCAGGAGCAGTACTTC.

This chain links TRBV7-8 with TRBJ2-3, with D perhaps TRBD1 (6 bases). The length of the CDR3 is 15 residues. Germline V gives CDR1 SGHVS, CDR2 FQNEAQ. V dropped 5 bases and J dropped 0 bases, with 12 bases sitting between them. As DNA, the CDR3 is TGTGCCAGCAGCGCCCCAGGGGATAGCACAGATACGCAGTATTTT. Translated, it gives CASSAPGDSTDTQYF. Looking up the rest from reference TRBV7-8 and TRBJ2-3 gives the full variable domain: GAGVSQSPRYKVAKRGQDVALRCDPISGHVSLFWYQQALGQGPEFLTYFQNEAQLDKSGLPSDRFFAERPEGSVSTLKIQRTQQEDSAVYLCASSAPGDSTDTQYFGPGTRLTVL.

This clonotype was found many times. V gene TRBV7-2 combines with J gene TRBJ2-7; 9 nucleotides match TRBD1. The CDR3 has 15 amino acids. Germline assignment: CDR1 SGHTA and CDR2 FQGNSA. The V and J ends lost 4 bases and 4 bases, in that order; junction bases with no gene match: 8. The CDR3 loop reads CASSYGPGQGYEQYF. CDR3 DNA sequence: TGTGCCAGCAGCTATGGCCCGGGACAGGGATACGAGCAGTACTTC.

In its sample, this clonotype was seen many times. The CDR3 spells CASSSFRQGSYEQYF. The CDR3 DNA follows: TGTGCCAGCAGCTCGTTTAGGCAGGGGAGCTACGAGCAGTACTTC. The J gene is TRBJ2-7, the V gene TRBV7-9; TRBD1 is a possible D gene (6 bases). CDR1 and CDR2 (germline): SEHNR, FQNEAQ (reference sequence). The V gene lost 4 bases and the J gene lost 3 bases, with 16 bases spanning the gap. This CDR3 is built from 15 residues.

This clonotype was counted ten times or more. This rearrangement joins TRBV6-2 or TRBV6-3 to TRBJ2-1, with D perhaps TRBD1 or TRBD2 (5 bases each). Trimming removed 1 base at V and 5 bases at J, with 9 bases between. The CDR3 loop spans 14 amino acids. Germline V gene lookup returns CDR1 MNHEY and CDR2 SVGEGT. CDR3 loop: CASSYLGDHNEQFF. For the CDR3, the DNA is TGTGCCAGCAGTTACTTGGGGGACCACAATGAGCAGTTCTTC.

This clonotype was seen more than once but under ten times. This chain uses TRBV19 with TRBJ1-2; 7 bases fit TRBD1. Unmatched junction bases numbered 7, after V lost 5 bases and J lost 7 bases. From germline, CDR1 is LNHDA and CDR2 SQIVND (reference sequence). CDR3 length: 13 amino acids. The CDR3 DNA reads as TGTGCCAGTAGTCACGGACAGGATGCTGGCTACACCTTC. Protein product: CASSHGQDAGYTF. Looking up the rest from reference TRBV19 and TRBJ1-2 gives the full variable domain: DGGITQSPKYLFRKEGQNVTLSCEQNLNHDAMYWYRQDPGQGLRLIYYSQIVNDFQKGDIAEGYSVSREKKESFPLTVTSAQKNPTAFYLCASSHGQDAGYTFGSGTRLTVV.

This clonotype was observed many times. V and J are TRBV27 and TRBJ2-7, with D tentatively TRBD2 (6 bases). The germline V and J ends were trimmed by 6 bases and 0 bases, with 18 bases remaining between them. The CDR3 covers 16 residues. CDR1 is MNHEY and CDR2 is SMNVEV in the germline V gene (reference sequence). The CDR3 DNA sequence: TGTGCCAGCAGATCCCTGACGGGGGTAAGCTCCTACGAGCAGTACTTC. As protein: CASRSLTGVSSYEQYF.

This clonotype was found many times. Possible read error: a much larger clone is one base away. The chain carries TRBV11-1 and TRBJ2-7, with TRBD2 matching over 9 bases. Germline CDR1 SGHAT, CDR2 FQDESV (reference sequence). The CDR3 covers 15 residues. V was pared by 10 bases and J by 2 bases, with 12 bases of the junction left unmatched. Written as DNA, the CDR3 is TGTGCCAACACCCAATCACTAGCGGGCCCCTACGAGCAGTACTTC. This encodes CANTQSLAGPYEQYF.

This clonotype was found many times. This CDR3 reads CASSRGQGGTYGYTF. CDR3 in DNA: TGTGCCAGCAGTCGCGGACAGGGGGGCACCTATGGCTACACCTTC. The V call is TRBV2, the J call TRBJ1-2; 10 nucleotides line up with TRBD1. Unmatched junction bases numbered 7, after V lost 5 bases and J lost 4 bases. Germline V gives CDR1 SNHLY, CDR2 FYNNEI. The CDR3 is 15 amino acids.

This clonotype was found many times. The chain combines TRBV15 with TRBJ2-7, with D perhaps TRBD1 or TRBD2 (6 bases each). Per the germline V gene, CDR1 is LNHNV and CDR2 is YYDKDF (reference sequence). The CDR3 is 14 amino acids. V gave up 1 base and J gave up 5 bases, with 12 bases separating them. CDR3 in DNA: TGTGCCACCAGCAGAGTTCCGGGGGCCAACGAGCAGTACTTC. Its translation: CATSRVPGANEQYF.

In its sample, this clonotype was seen many times. V and J are TRBV30 and TRBJ1-1; the D is unclear. V gave up 0 bases and J gave up 3 bases, with 8 bases separating them. Per the germline V gene, CDR1 is GTSNPN and CDR2 is SVGIG (reference sequence). The CDR3 covers 13 residues. CDR3 in DNA: TGTGCCTGGAGTGTGGGCGGAGACACTGAAGCTTTCTTT. This encodes CAWSVGGDTEAFF.

The CDR3 DNA is TGTGCCAGCAGCGAAGATGGGACAGGGTGGGCCAACGAGCAGTACTTC. Encoded protein: CASSEDGTGWANEQYF. The V gene is TRBV11-2, the J gene TRBJ2-7; TRBD1 agrees at 9 bases. This CDR3 has 16 amino acids. Germline CDR1 is SGHAT and CDR2 is FQNNGV. V shed 5 bases, J shed 5 bases, and the junction held 13 bases outside the gene matches.

This clonotype was detected only a few times. The chain has TRBV25-1 and TRBJ2-3, with D perhaps TRBD1 (5 bases). The germline V gene has CDR1 MGHDK and CDR2 SYGVNS. The CDR3 is 16 amino acids. V gave up 1 base and J gave up 2 bases, with 13 bases separating them. The CDR3 bases are TGTGCCAGCAGTGAATCCCCTGGGGCCCTCACAGATACGCAGTATTTT. As protein: CASSESPGALTDTQYF.

In its sample, this clonotype was seen a few times. This rearrangement joins TRBV7-9 to TRBJ2-7; tentatively, D is TRBD1 (5 bases). CDR3 length: 13 amino acids. Germline CDR1 and CDR2: SEHNR and FQNEAQ (reference sequence). V lost 0 bases, J lost 7 bases, and 10 bases lay in between. CDR3 coding DNA: TGTGCCAGCAGCTTAGCCCTCAAGGGGGAGCAGTACTTC. Amino acid sequence: CASSLALKGEQYF.

This clonotype was detected ten times or more. This chain uses TRBV2 with TRBJ2-1, with 9 bases matching TRBD1. V gave up 4 bases and J gave up 7 bases; unmatched junction bases: 5. CDR1 is SNHLY, CDR2 FYNNEI, per germline. The CDR3 length is 14 residues. The CDR3 nucleotides read TGTGCCAGCAGTGTCACAGGGGGCTATAATGAGCAGTTCTTC. It translates to CASSVTGGYNEQFF.